These 3 T cell receptor beta chains share one sample of origin, sequenced in a study of cytomegalovirus exposure and HLA in healthy donors. Primers: 60 Vbeta forward and 13 Jbeta reverse. Assay used: immunoSEQ multiplex PCR; TCRdb lists only in-frame clones, some missing. The sample carries some 38,000 clones, over 40% recorded once. The sequencing input was PBMCs. The receptors shown here come from a woman aged 40 to 50 in good health and CMV-seropositive.

In the case of this clone: This CDR3 is also generated by other DNA sequences in the sample. The V and J genes are TRBV5-1 and TRBJ1-1; 7 bases match TRBD1. The CDR3 is made up of 15 amino acids. Trimming at V came to 1 base and at J to 0 bases, leaving 3 bases not matched to a gene. Germline lookup yields CDR1 SGHRS and CDR2 YFSETQ. The CDR3 DNA reads as TGCGCCAGCAGCTTGCGACAGGGCCTGAACACTGAAGCTTTCTTT. Amino acid sequence: CASSLRQGLNTEAFF.

The chain joins TRBV5-4 to TRBJ2-7; 10 bases line up with TRBD2. V shed 0 bases and J 5 bases; nucleotides not matched to a gene: 11. CDR3 length equals 17 residues. The germline gives CDR1 SGHNT, CDR2 YYREEE (reference sequence). CDR3: CASSLGSGGALFHEQYF. Written as DNA, the CDR3 is TGTGCCAGCAGCTTGGGGAGCGGGGGGGCCCTATTCCACGAGCAGTACTTC.

V and J are TRBV6-1 and TRBJ2-7; no firm D call. The CDR3 sequence is 11 residues long. Trimming shortened V by 3 bases and J by 6 bases, and 6 bases separated the two germline ends. The germline gives CDR1 MNHNS, CDR2 SASEGT. The CDR3 region is CASSDSGEQYF. The CDR3 DNA reads TGTGCCAGCAGTGATTCGGGCGAGCAGTACTTC.